A single sample gave rise to the 30 T cell receptor beta chains below, sequenced in a study of radiotherapy plus CTLA-4 blockade in lung cancer. Data came from immunoSEQ multiplex PCR; TCRdb stores just in-frame clones and leaves some out. The sample includes over 85,000 clones, around 83% of them seen just once. The source was peripheral blood, collected from a patient treated with radiotherapy plus ipilimumab. Receptor source: a human donor with non-small cell lung cancer that progressed on radiotherapy plus ipilimumab.

This chain uses TRBV7-8 with TRBJ2-3; TRBD1 might be the D (5 bases). The CDR3 is 15 residues long. Germline V CDR1 and CDR2: SGHVS, FQNEAQ. The V end lost 0 bases, the J end lost 3 bases, and 10 bases lay between the germline ends. Here the CDR3 DNA reads TGTGCCAGCAGCTTAGCTCCGCAGGGAACAGATACGCAGTATTTT. Residues: CASSLAPQGTDTQYF. Based on the CDR3 plus reference TRBV7-8 and TRBJ2-3, the full variable domain is GAGVSQSPRYKVAKRGQDVALRCDPISGHVSLFWYQQALGQGPEFLTYFQNEAQLDKSGLPSDRFFAERPEGSVSTLKIQRTQQEDSAVYLCASSLAPQGTDTQYFGPGTRLTVL.

The chain employs TRBV2 and TRBJ1-1; 8 bases are a match to TRBD1. Trimming at V came to 4 bases and at J to 7 bases, leaving 5 bases not matched to a gene. CDR3 length equals 13 residues. Germline V lookup: CDR1 SNHLY, CDR2 FYNNEI. CDR3 sequence: CASSADRGGEAFF. CDR3 nucleotides: TGTGCCAGCAGTGCAGACAGGGGAGGTGAAGCTTTCTTT.

This clone has a count of ten or more. Distinct nucleotide sequences in the sample also encode this CDR3. The chain employs TRBV7-2 and TRBJ1-5; 8 nucleotides agree with TRBD1. Unmatched junction bases numbered 1, after V lost 5 bases and J lost 4 bases. The length of the CDR3 is 13 residues. CDR1 is SGHTA, CDR2 FQGNSA, per germline. Here the CDR3 DNA reads TGTGCCAGCAGCAGGACAGGGAATCAGCCCCAGCATTTT. Its translation: CASSRTGNQPQHF. Combining the CDR3 with reference TRBV7-2 and TRBJ1-5 gives the whole variable domain GAGVSQSPSNKVTEKGKDVELRCDPISGHTALYWYRQSLGQGLEFLIYFQGNSAPDKSGLPSDRFSAERTGGSVSTLTIQRTQQEDSAVYLCASSRTGNQPQHFGDGTRLSIL.

The genes are TRBV29-1 and TRBJ2-5; 12 bases map to TRBD2. There are 14 residues in the CDR3. Losses at the gene ends were 2 bases for V and 5 bases for J; bases not matched to a gene: 3. In germline, CDR1 is SQVTM, CDR2 ANQGSEA. CDR3 amino acids: CSVEFLAGGETQYF. DNA of the CDR3: TGCAGCGTTGAATTTCTAGCGGGAGGGGAGACCCAGTACTTC.

The V gene is TRBV5-6, the J gene TRBJ2-5; 8 nucleotides agree with TRBD1. V shed 2 bases and J 4 bases; nucleotides not matched to a gene: 10. Germline CDR1 reads SGHDT; CDR2 reads YYEEEE. The CDR3 consists of 16 residues. The CDR3 DNA is TGTGCCAGCAGCTTCTCAGGGGGCGAGGTCAGAGAGACCCAGTACTTC. The encoded protein is CASSFSGGEVRETQYF.

The chain has TRBV29-1 and TRBJ1-1; a weak D match, TRBD1 (6 bases). The V end was cut by 5 bases, the J end by 1 base, with 11 bases between. This CDR3 contains 13 residues. CDR1 is SQVTM and CDR2 is ANQGSEA in the germline V gene. CDR3 amino acids: CSVHRVGNTEAFF. Here the CDR3 DNA reads TGCAGCGTTCACAGGGTAGGGAACACTGAAGCTTTCTTT.

The chain joins TRBV2 to TRBJ2-7, with 11 bases that match TRBD2. The CDR3 has 14 residues. Germline-derived CDR1 and CDR2 are SNHLY and FYNNEI. V shed 6 bases and J 1 base; nucleotides not matched to a gene: 2. DNA for the CDR3: TGTGCCAGCAGAAGGACTAGCGGGTCCTACGAGCAGTACGTC. Amino acid sequence: CASRRTSGSYEQYV.

V usage is TRBV29-1 and J usage is TRBJ2-1; 11 bases are a match to TRBD2. The CDR3 is 14 amino acids. V was pared by 2 bases and J by 9 bases, with 6 bases of the junction left unmatched. The germline V gene has CDR1 SQVTM and CDR2 ANQGSEA. DNA for the CDR3: TGCAGCGTTGAACCACTAGCGGGGGATAGTGAGCAGTTCTTC. Translating it yields CSVEPLAGDSEQFF.

V and J are TRBV2 and TRBJ1-5; perhaps TRBD1 as D (5 bases). Germline-derived CDR1 and CDR2 are SNHLY and FYNNEI. This CDR3 has 17 amino acids. Trimming left V 4 bases short and J 0 bases short, with 16 bases between. The CDR3 DNA follows: TGTGCCAGCAGTGGACCGGACATCCTCTATAGCAATCAGCCCCAGCATTTT. The encoded protein is CASSGPDILYSNQPQHF.

The chain employs TRBV5-4 and TRBJ2-5; 8 positions agree with TRBD2. The length of the CDR3 is 14 residues. The junction had 3 bases not matched to a gene; V was cut back by 2 bases and J by 3 bases. The germline gives CDR1 SGHNT, CDR2 YYREEE (reference sequence). CDR3 nucleotide sequence: TGTGCCAGCAGCTTAGCGGGGGTCAAAGAGACCCAGTACTTC. Encoded protein: CASSLAGVKETQYF. The complete variable domain, with remaining parts taken from reference TRBV5-4 and TRBJ2-5, reads ETGVTQSPTHLIKTRGQQVTLRCSSQSGHNTVSWYQQALGQGPQFIFQYYREEENGRGNFPPRFSGLQFPNYSSELNVNALELDDSALYLCASSLAGVKETQYFGPGTRLLVL.

The J gene is TRBJ2-2, the V gene TRBV2; 12 bases fit TRBD2. Germline assignment: CDR1 SNHLY and CDR2 FYNNEI. The CDR3 is made up of 15 amino acids. V lost 7 bases and J lost 5; bases outside the gene matches: 5. CDR3 amino acids: CASNPGLAGTGELFF. The DNA for the CDR3 is TGTGCCAGCAACCCTGGACTAGCGGGAACCGGGGAGCTGTTTTTT.

V usage is TRBV7-9 and J usage is TRBJ2-2; 10 nucleotides agree with TRBD2. The V and J ends lost 5 bases and 5 bases, in that order; junction bases with no gene match: 5. Germline V gene lookup returns CDR1 SEHNR and CDR2 FQNEAQ (reference sequence). The CDR3 contains 15 residues. The CDR3 reads CASSLSGRETGELFF. As DNA, the CDR3 is TGTGCCAGCAGCCTGAGCGGGAGGGAAACCGGGGAGCTGTTTTTT.

The chain couples TRBV5-4 to TRBJ2-5, with 12 bases identical to TRBD1. The CDR3 totals 17 residues. Germline V gene data show CDR1 as SGHNT and CDR2 as YYREEE (reference sequence). After removal of 3 bases from V and 5 bases from J, the junction contained 11 bases not matched to a gene. CDR3 protein: CASSSPTGTGGLETQYF. Written as DNA, the CDR3 is TGTGCCAGCAGCTCACCAACCGGGACAGGGGGCCTTGAGACCCAGTACTTC.

A single count supports this clone. The chain couples TRBV19 to TRBJ1-1; possible D gene TRBD1, 5 bases. CDR3 length equals 15 residues. Germline assignment: CDR1 LNHDA and CDR2 SQIVND (reference sequence). V shed 3 bases and J shed 8 bases, with 19 bases lying between them. CDR3: CASSMPPPGSDEAFF. In DNA form, the CDR3 reads TGTGCCAGTAGTATGCCCCCCCCAGGGTCGGACGAAGCTTTCTTT.

The chain uses TRBV5-1 and TRBJ2-7; D may match TRBD1 or TRBD2 (5 bases each). Germline CDR1 is SGHRS and CDR2 is YFSETQ. V lost 0 bases and J lost 0, with 10 bases in between. The CDR3 sequence is 15 residues long. The CDR3 here is CASSLGWGSSYEQYF. The CDR3 bases are TGCGCCAGCAGCTTGGGGTGGGGGAGCTCCTACGAGCAGTACTTC. The full variable domain, rest sourced from reference TRBV5-1 and TRBJ2-7, is KAGVTQTPRYLIKTRGQQVTLSCSPISGHRSVSWYQQTPGQGLQFLFEYFSETQRNKGNFPGRFSGRQFSNSRSEMNVSTLELGDSALYLCASSLGWGSSYEQYFGPGTRLTVT.

V is TRBV5-1 and J is TRBJ2-1; D possibly corresponds to TRBD1 (6 bases). This CDR3 comprises 13 residues. Trimming stripped 4 bases from V and 5 bases from J, with 10 bases between. CDR1 and CDR2 from the germline V gene are SGHRS and YFSETQ. Here the CDR3 reads CASSPTGNNEQFF. The DNA for the CDR3 is TGCGCCAGCAGCCCGACAGGAAACAATGAGCAGTTCTTC.

This clone was counted once. The V and J genes are TRBV5-6 and TRBJ2-3, with a possible D match to TRBD2 (7 bases). Deletions cut 2 bases from V and 1 base from J, with 14 bases between. Germline CDR1 is SGHDT and CDR2 is YYEEEE. The CDR3 covers 16 residues. This chain's CDR3 is CASSFGGGSGTDTQYF. In DNA form, the CDR3 reads TGTGCCAGCAGCTTCGGGGGCGGGAGCGGCACAGATACGCAGTATTTT.

The rearrangement uses TRBV5-1 and TRBJ2-3; D gene ambiguous. Per the germline V gene, CDR1 is SGHRS and CDR2 is YFSETQ. This CDR3 has 13 amino acids. Trimming pared 5 bases from V and 2 bases from J, leaving 9 bases between. The CDR3 reads CASRGGDTDTQYF. CDR3 sequence (DNA): TGCGCCAGCAGGGGCGGAGACACAGATACGCAGTATTTT.

DNA for the CDR3: TGTGCTAGTGGGCGCGGGACAGGCTACAATGAGCAGTTCTTC. This translates into CASGRGTGYNEQFF. The chain links TRBV12-5 to TRBJ2-1, with TRBD1 identical over 8 bases. J lost 3 bases, V lost 6 bases, and 4 bases had no gene match. Per the germline V gene, CDR1 is LGHNT and CDR2 is FRNRAP. This CDR3 has 14 residues.

Worth noting for this clone: Mismatch with germline at one junction end may stem from a read error. Here the CDR3 reads CATSWGLAGHEQYF. For the CDR3, the DNA is TGTGCCACCAGCTGGGGACTAGCGGGCCACGAGCAGTACTTC. The V gene is TRBV11-2, the J gene TRBJ2-7; 12 nucleotides line up with TRBD2. Germline CDR1 and CDR2: SGHAT and FQNNGV. The CDR3 is 14 amino acids.

Only a few counts were recorded for this clone. In the same sample, other DNA sequences code for this CDR3. V and J are TRBV27 and TRBJ1-2, with D uncertain. Looked up from germline, CDR1 is MNHEY and CDR2 is SMNVEV (reference sequence). CDR3 length: 15 amino acids. V lost 2 bases and J 1 base, leaving 11 bases between the germline ends. The CDR3 DNA reads as TGTGCCAGCAGTTTACGGGGTACGAATAACTATGGCTACACCTTC. Translated, it gives CASSLRGTNNYGYTF.

V and J are TRBV27 and TRBJ1-5; D remains unclear. Trimming stripped 3 bases from V and 6 bases from J, with 21 bases between. The length of the CDR3 is 17 residues. Per the germline V gene, CDR1 is MNHEY and CDR2 is SMNVEV (reference sequence). In DNA form, the CDR3 reads TGTGCCAGCAGTTTCTTCCCCTTGACTTCGGGGATTCAGCCCCAGCATTTT. It yields the protein CASSFFPLTSGIQPQHF.

The V and J genes are TRBV7-3 and TRBJ2-3; weak D call: TRBD2 (6 bases). The CDR3 is 15 residues long. V lost 3 bases and J lost 2, with 12 bases in between. CDR1 and CDR2 from the germline V gene are SGHTA and FQGTGA. The CDR3 protein is CASSFVQGLTDTQYF. The CDR3 bases are TGTGCCAGCAGCTTTGTCCAGGGACTCACAGATACGCAGTATTTT.

This chain uses TRBV7-9 with TRBJ2-1, with D uncertain. This CDR3 is 12 amino acids long. CDR1 and CDR2 from the germline V gene are SEHNR and FQNEAQ (reference sequence). V was trimmed by 4 bases and J by 7 bases, leaving 8 bases between them. The CDR3 loop is CASSYLVNEQFF. CDR3 bases: TGTGCCAGCAGCTACCTAGTTAATGAGCAGTTCTTC.

The V and J genes are TRBV18 and TRBJ1-2; D is ambiguous. The V end lost 3 bases, the J end lost 3 bases, and 8 bases lay between the germline ends. Germline V CDR1 and CDR2: KGHSH, LQKENI. The CDR3 spans 13 residues. The CDR3 DNA reads TGTGCCAGCTCACCTGACGGGGACTATGGCTACACCTTC. Translation: CASSPDGDYGYTF.

This chain links TRBV29-1 with TRBJ2-7; D not certain. This CDR3 is 14 amino acids long. Germline V CDR1 and CDR2: SQVTM, ANQGSEA. Trimming removed 5 bases from V and 3 bases from J, with 17 bases in between. CDR3 in amino acids: CSVRRHPGVYEQYF. CDR3 sequence (DNA): TGCAGCGTTCGTCGACACCCTGGGGTCTACGAGCAGTACTTC.

This chain uses TRBV7-9 with TRBJ2-3; a possible D gene is TRBD2 (6 bases). This CDR3 comprises 15 residues. V lost 2 bases to trimming and J lost 5 bases, with 14 bases between them. In germline, CDR1 is SEHNR, CDR2 FQNEAQ (reference sequence). Here the CDR3 DNA reads TGTGCCAGCAGCTTAAATCGGGGGATGGGAGATACGCAGTATTTT. It specifies CASSLNRGMGDTQYF.

This clone has ten or more counts. The V and J genes are TRBV19 and TRBJ2-7; D possibly uses TRBD1 or TRBD2 (6 bases each). This CDR3 is 13 amino acids long. Trimming took 8 bases from V and 2 from J, leaving 13 bases between them. Germline V gene lookup returns CDR1 LNHDA and CDR2 SQIVND (reference sequence). The DNA for the CDR3 is TGTGCCAGTGGGGGGCTTTTCACCTACGAGCAGTACTTC. Translation gives CASGGLFTYEQYF.

The chain combines TRBV2 with TRBJ2-7; 7 positions agree with TRBD1. Per germline, CDR1 SNHLY and CDR2 FYNNEI. V lost 11 bases and J lost 3; bases outside the gene matches: 10. CDR3 length: 13 residues. The DNA for the CDR3 is TGTGCCTCACTCCGGGACAGCCTCTACGAGCAGTACTTC. As protein: CASLRDSLYEQYF.

CDR3 loop: CASSQDRGRDSTIYGYTF. The CDR3 DNA reads TGCGCCAGCAGCCAAGATCGGGGACGGGACAGCACGATATATGGCTACACCTTC. The rearrangement joins TRBV4-1 to TRBJ1-2; 7 positions match TRBD1. V was clipped by 0 bases and J by 5 bases; unmatched bases: 15. The CDR3 is 18 residues long. CDR1 and CDR2 from the germline V gene are MGHRA and YSYEKL.